This TCR beta chain was identified in a study of blood T cell repertoires in COVID-19. Study details: Samples taken during acute and convalescent COVID-19 were collected in the United States, Italy and Spain.

TCRdb's table, derived via immunoSEQ multiplex PCR, lists solely in-frame clones and lacks some. The data hold 360,000 or so clones, with nearly 90% observed a single time. CDR1 and CDR2 from the germline V gene are MNHEY and SVGAGI. V lost 0 bases and J lost 4; bases outside the gene matches: 2. The CDR3 sequence is 14 residues long. Sequenced: peripheral blood. The J gene is TRBJ2-7, the V gene TRBV6-5, with TRBD1 matching over 8 bases. The sequence was collected from a man aged 18 to 29 with active or convalescent COVID-19. The CDR3 DNA follows: TGTGCCAGCAGTTACTCTACAGGGGGTTACGAGCAGTACTTC. It encodes CASSYSTGGYEQYF.